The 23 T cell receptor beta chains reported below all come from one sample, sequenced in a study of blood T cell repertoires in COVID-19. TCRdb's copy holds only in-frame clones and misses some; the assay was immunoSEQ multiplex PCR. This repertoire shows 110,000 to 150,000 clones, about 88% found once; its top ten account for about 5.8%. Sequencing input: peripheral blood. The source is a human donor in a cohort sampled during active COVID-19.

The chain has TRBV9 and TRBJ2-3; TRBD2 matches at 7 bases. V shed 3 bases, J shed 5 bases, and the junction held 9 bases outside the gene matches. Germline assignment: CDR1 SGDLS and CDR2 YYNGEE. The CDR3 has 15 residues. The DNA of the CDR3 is TGTGCCAGCAGCGAAAGACCGGGGGGTGAAGATACGCAGTATTTT. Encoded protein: CASSERPGGEDTQYF.

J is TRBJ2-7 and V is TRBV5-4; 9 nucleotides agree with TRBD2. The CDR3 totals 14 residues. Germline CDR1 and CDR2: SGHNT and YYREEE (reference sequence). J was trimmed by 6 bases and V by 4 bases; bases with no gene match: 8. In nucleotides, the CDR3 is TGTGCCAGCAGCCGGCGGGAGGGGGGGATCGAGCAGTACTTC. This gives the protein CASSRREGGIEQYF. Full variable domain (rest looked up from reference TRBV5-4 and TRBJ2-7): ETGVTQSPTHLIKTRGQQVTLRCSSQSGHNTVSWYQQALGQGPQFIFQYYREEENGRGNFPPRFSGLQFPNYSSELNVNALELDDSALYLCASSRREGGIEQYFGPGTRLTVT.

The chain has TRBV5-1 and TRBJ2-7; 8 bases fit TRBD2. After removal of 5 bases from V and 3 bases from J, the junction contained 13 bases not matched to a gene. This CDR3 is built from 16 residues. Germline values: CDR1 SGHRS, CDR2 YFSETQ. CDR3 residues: CASRAAVIAGSYEQYF. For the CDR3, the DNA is TGCGCCAGCAGGGCTGCGGTGATAGCGGGGAGCTACGAGCAGTACTTC.

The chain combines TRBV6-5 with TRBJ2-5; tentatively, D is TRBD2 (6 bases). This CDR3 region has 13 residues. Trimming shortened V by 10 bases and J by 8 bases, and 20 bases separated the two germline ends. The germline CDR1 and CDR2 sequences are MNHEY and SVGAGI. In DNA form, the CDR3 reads TGTGCCACCACTCCCAGCTCGGGACTTACCCAGTACTTC. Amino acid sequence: CATTPSSGLTQYF.

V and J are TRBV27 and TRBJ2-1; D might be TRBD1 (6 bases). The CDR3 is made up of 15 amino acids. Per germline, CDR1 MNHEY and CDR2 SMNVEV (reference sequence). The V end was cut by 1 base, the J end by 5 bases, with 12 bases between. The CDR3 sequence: CASSLWQGSNNEQFF. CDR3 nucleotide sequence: TGTGCCAGCAGTTTATGGCAGGGGTCGAACAATGAGCAGTTCTTC.

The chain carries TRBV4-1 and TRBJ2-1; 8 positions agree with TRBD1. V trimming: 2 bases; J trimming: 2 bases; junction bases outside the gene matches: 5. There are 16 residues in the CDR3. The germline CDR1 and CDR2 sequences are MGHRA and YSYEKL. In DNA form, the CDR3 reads TGCGCCAGCAGCCAATTCGGGACAGGACCCTACAATGAGCAGTTCTTC. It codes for CASSQFGTGPYNEQFF.

CDR3 sequence (DNA): TGTGCCAGTAGTATAGTGAAGGAGTGGGAGCTGTTTTTT. It encodes CASSIVKEWELFF. V usage is TRBV19 and J usage is TRBJ2-2, with D unresolved. Trimming pared 1 base from V and 9 bases from J, leaving 9 bases between. Per the germline V gene, CDR1 is LNHDA and CDR2 is SQIVND (reference sequence). CDR3 length: 13 amino acids.

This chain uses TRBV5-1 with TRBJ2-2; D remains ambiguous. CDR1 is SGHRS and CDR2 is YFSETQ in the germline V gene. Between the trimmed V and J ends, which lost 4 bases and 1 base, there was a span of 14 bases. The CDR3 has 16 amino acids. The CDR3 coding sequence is TGCGCCAGCAGCGGCAGTGGCGGATTGAACACCGGGGAGCTGTTTTTT. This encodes CASSGSGGLNTGELFF.

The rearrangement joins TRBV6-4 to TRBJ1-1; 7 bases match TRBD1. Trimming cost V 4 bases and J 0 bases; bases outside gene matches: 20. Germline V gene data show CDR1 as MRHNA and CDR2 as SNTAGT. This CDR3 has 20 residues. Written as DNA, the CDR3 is TGTGCCAGCAGTGGTCGTAACCCGAGGACAGGATCAGACATGAACACTGAAGCTTTCTTT. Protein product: CASSGRNPRTGSDMNTEAFF.

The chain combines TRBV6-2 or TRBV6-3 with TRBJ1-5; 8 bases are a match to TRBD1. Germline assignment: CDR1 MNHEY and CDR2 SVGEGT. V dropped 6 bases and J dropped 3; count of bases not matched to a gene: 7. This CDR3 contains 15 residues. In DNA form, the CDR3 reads TGTGCCAGCAGCTCTGACAGGGGACTCAATCAGCCCCAGCATTTT. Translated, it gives CASSSDRGLNQPQHF.

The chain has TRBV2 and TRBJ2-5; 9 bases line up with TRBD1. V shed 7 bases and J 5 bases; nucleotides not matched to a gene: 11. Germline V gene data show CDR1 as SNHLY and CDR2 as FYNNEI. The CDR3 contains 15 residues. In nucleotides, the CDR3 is TGTGCCAGCAACCCCCGGGACAGGGCTGGGGAGACCCAGTACTTC. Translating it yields CASNPRDRAGETQYF.

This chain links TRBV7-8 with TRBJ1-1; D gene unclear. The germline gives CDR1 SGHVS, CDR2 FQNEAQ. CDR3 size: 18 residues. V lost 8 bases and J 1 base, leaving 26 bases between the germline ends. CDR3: CASQLPRRFQRQNTEAFF. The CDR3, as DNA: TGTGCCAGCCAGCTCCCACGACGGTTTCAGAGACAGAACACTGAAGCTTTCTTT.

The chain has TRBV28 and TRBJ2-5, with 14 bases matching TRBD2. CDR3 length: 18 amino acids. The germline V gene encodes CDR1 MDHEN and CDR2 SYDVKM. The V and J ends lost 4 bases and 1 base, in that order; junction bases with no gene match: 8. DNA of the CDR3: TGTGCCAGCAGTTCCGGGACTAGCGGGAGAGGGGGCCAAGAGACCCAGTACTTC. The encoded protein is CASSSGTSGRGGQETQYF.

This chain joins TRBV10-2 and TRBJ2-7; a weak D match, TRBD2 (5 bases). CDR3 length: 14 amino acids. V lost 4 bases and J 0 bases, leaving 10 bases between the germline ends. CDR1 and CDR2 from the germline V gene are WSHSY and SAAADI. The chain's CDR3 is CASSAGGPSYEQYF. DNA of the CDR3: TGCGCCAGCAGTGCCGGCGGGCCCTCCTACGAGCAGTACTTC.

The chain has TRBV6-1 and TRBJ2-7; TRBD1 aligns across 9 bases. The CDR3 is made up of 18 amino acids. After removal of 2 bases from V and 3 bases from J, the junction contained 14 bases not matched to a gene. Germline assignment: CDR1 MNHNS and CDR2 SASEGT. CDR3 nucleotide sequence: TGTGCCAGCAGTGAAAGGGAAGCCGGGACAGGGTTCCACTACGAGCAGTACTTC. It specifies CASSEREAGTGFHYEQYF.

The CDR3 protein is CASSRAGQGSGTYEQYF. Written as DNA, the CDR3 is TGTGCCAGCAGCCGGGCGGGACAGGGATCCGGTACGTACGAGCAGTACTTC. The chain links TRBV7-2 to TRBJ2-7; TRBD1 matches 9 bases. This CDR3 spans 17 amino acids. Trimming at V came to 5 bases and at J to 4 bases, leaving 15 bases not matched to a gene. Germline V gene data show CDR1 as SGHTA and CDR2 as FQGNSA. Filled out from reference TRBV7-2 and TRBJ2-7, the complete variable domain reads GAGVSQSPSNKVTEKGKDVELRCDPISGHTALYWYRQSLGQGLEFLIYFQGNSAPDKSGLPSDRFSAERTGGSVSTLTIQRTQQEDSAVYLCASSRAGQGSGTYEQYFGPGTRLTVT.

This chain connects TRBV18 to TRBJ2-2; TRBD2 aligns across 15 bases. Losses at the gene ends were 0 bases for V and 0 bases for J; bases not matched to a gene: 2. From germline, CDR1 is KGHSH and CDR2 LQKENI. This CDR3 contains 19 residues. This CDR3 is CASSPPGLAGGANTGELFF. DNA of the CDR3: TGTGCCAGCTCACCACCGGGACTAGCGGGGGGTGCGAACACCGGGGAGCTGTTTTTT.

The CDR3: CASSTILRGGQPQHF. The CDR3 nucleotides read TGTGCCAGTAGTACCATCCTCAGGGGCGGACAGCCCCAGCATTTT. The chain uses TRBV19 and TRBJ1-5, with D possibly being TRBD1 (6 bases). The CDR3 extends over 15 amino acids. V was shortened by 4 bases and J by 7 bases, with 17 bases between the two germline ends. Germline V gene lookup returns CDR1 LNHDA and CDR2 SQIVND (reference sequence). The full variable domain, with the rest looked up from reference TRBV19 and TRBJ1-5, is DGGITQSPKYLFRKEGQNVTLSCEQNLNHDAMYWYRQDPGQGLRLIYYSQIVNDFQKGDIAEGYSVSREKKESFPLTVTSAQKNPTAFYLCASSTILRGGQPQHFGDGTRLSIL.

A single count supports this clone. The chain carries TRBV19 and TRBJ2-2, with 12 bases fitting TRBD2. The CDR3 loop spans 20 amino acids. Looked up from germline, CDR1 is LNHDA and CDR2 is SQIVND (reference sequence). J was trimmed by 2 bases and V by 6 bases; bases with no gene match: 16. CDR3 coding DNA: TGTGCCAGTAGCCCTGGGGGCCTAGCGGGAGGGCTAATAAACACCGGGGAGCTGTTTTTT. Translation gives CASSPGGLAGGLINTGELFF.

CDR3 nucleotide sequence: TGCGCCAGCAGCCAAGACACAGAGAACACTGAAGCTTTCTTT. Encoded protein: CASSQDTENTEAFF. The chain joins TRBV4-1 to TRBJ1-1; D call uncertain. The CDR3 runs 14 residues. V lost 0 bases and J 1 base, leaving 6 bases between the germline ends. Germline CDR1 reads MGHRA; CDR2 reads YSYEKL.

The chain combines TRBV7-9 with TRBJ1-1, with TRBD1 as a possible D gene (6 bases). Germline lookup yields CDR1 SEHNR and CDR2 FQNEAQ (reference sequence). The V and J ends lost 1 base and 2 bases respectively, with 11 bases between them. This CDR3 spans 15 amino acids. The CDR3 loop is CASSLGGLLNTEAFF. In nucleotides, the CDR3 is TGTGCCAGCAGCTTAGGGGGGCTTCTAAACACTGAAGCTTTCTTT.

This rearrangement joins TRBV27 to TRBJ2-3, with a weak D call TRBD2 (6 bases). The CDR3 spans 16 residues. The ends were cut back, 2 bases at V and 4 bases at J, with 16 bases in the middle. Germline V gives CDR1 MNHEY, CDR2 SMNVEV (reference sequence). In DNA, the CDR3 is TGTGCCAGCAGTTTAAAGGGACCCGGAGGGGCAGATACGCAGTATTTT. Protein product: CASSLKGPGGADTQYF.

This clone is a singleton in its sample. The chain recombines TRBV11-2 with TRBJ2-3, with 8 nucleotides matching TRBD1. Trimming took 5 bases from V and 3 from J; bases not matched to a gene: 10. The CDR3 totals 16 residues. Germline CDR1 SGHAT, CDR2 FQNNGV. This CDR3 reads CASSGLQGDRTDTQYF. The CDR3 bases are TGTGCCAGCAGCGGTCTACAGGGGGATAGGACAGATACGCAGTATTTT.